These 27 T cell receptor beta chains originate from one sample sequenced in a study of response to subunit inactivated influenza vaccine. A single record per CDR3 protein comes from TCRdb applying MiXCR to the RT-PCR reads. This sample has 530,000 or so distinct CDR3 sequences; about 10% occur once, and the top ten carry roughly a tenth. Sequencing was performed on PBMCs from blood, taken on the day of vaccination. The receptors derive from a man aged 50 to 59 who received an inactivated influenza vaccine.

This clonotype was recorded a few times. V and J are TRBV29-1 and TRBJ2-2; 8 bases match TRBD1. The CDR3 is 16 amino acids. Germline V CDR1 and CDR2: SQVTM, ANQGSEA. V dropped 6 bases and J dropped 0; count of bases not matched to a gene: 9. CDR3 sequence reads: CSVHGQGATNTGELFF. The CDR3 coding sequence is TGCAGCGTCCATGGTCAGGGGGCTACGAACACCGGGGAGCTGTTTTTT.

This clonotype was counted only a few times. The chain carries TRBV20-1 and TRBJ1-6; D may be TRBD1 (5 bases). From germline, CDR1 is DFQATT and CDR2 SNEGSKA (reference sequence). The CDR3 length is 13 residues. Trimming removed 3 bases from V and 8 bases from J, with 11 bases in between. In nucleotides, the CDR3 is TGCAGTGCTAGTCCCAGGGTGGATTCACCCCTCCACTTT. Amino acid sequence: CSASPRVDSPLHF.

This clonotype was seen a handful of times. V is TRBV20-1 and J is TRBJ2-3; TRBD2 might be the D (5 bases). V was cut by 3 bases and J by 4 bases, with 14 bases left in between. The CDR3 spans 14 residues. The germline V gene has CDR1 DFQATT and CDR2 SNEGSKA (reference sequence). The CDR3 nucleotides are TGCAGTGCTAGGAAGTCAGGTAGCGCAGATACGCAGTATTTT. Its protein is CSARKSGSADTQYF.

The chain recombines TRBV7-9 with TRBJ2-3; 10 bases agree with TRBD2. CDR3 length: 15 residues. With 2 bases clipped from V and 4 bases from J, the junction kept 3 bases outside the gene matches. Germline CDR1 reads SEHNR; CDR2 reads FQNEAQ (reference sequence). CDR3: CASSLIGTSADTQYF. The CDR3 DNA reads TGTGCCAGCAGCTTAATAGGGACTAGCGCAGATACGCAGTATTTT.

This clonotype was recorded many times. The chain carries TRBV6-5 and TRBJ2-7; TRBD1 matches 9 bases. The CDR3 length is 15 residues. CDR1 is MNHEY, CDR2 SVGAGI, per germline. V shed 4 bases and J 2 bases; nucleotides not matched to a gene: 6. CDR3 amino acids: CASSLDRGSPYEQYF. The CDR3 region has the DNA TGTGCCAGCAGTTTGGACAGGGGCTCCCCCTACGAGCAGTACTTC.

Ten or more counts support this clonotype. This sequence joins TRBV7-2 and TRBJ1-2; D is possibly TRBD1 (6 bases). The germline V gene encodes CDR1 SGHTA and CDR2 FQGNSA. Trimming removed 0 bases at V and 4 bases at J, with 12 bases between. The CDR3 has 15 amino acids. DNA for the CDR3: TGTGCCAGCAGCTTAGCGGCAGGGGAAGTCTATGGCTACACCTTC. It yields the protein CASSLAAGEVYGYTF.

V usage is TRBV2 and J usage is TRBJ2-3; 8 nucleotides match TRBD2. Germline V gene sequence: CDR1 SNHLY, CDR2 FYNNEI. The CDR3 runs to 18 residues. Losses at the gene ends were 4 bases for V and 4 bases for J; bases not matched to a gene: 16. The CDR3 region is CASSVRGGTVSTPDTQYF. The CDR3 nucleotides are TGTGCCAGCAGTGTACGGGGGGGAACCGTTTCCACACCAGATACGCAGTATTTT. Filled out from reference TRBV2 and TRBJ2-3, the complete variable domain reads EPEVTQTPSHQVTQMGQEVILRCVPISNHLYFYWYRQILGQKVEFLVSFYNNEISEKSEIFDDQFSVERPDGSNFTLKIRSTKLEDSAMYFCASSVRGGTVSTPDTQYFGPGTRLTVL.

The chain recombines TRBV7-2 with TRBJ2-5; D unclear. Between the trimmed V and J ends, which lost 5 bases and 1 base, there was a span of 17 bases. The CDR3 spans 16 residues. CDR1 is SGHTA and CDR2 is FQGNSA in the germline V gene. The CDR3 loop is CASSLRAGFFQETQYF. DNA for the CDR3: TGTGCCAGCAGCCTCCGGGCAGGTTTTTTCCAAGAGACCCAGTACTTC. Filled out from reference TRBV7-2 and TRBJ2-5, the complete variable domain reads GAGVSQSPSNKVTEKGKDVELRCDPISGHTALYWYRQSLGQGLEFLIYFQGNSAPDKSGLPSDRFSAERTGGSVSTLTIQRTQQEDSAVYLCASSLRAGFFQETQYFGPGTRLLVL.

This clonotype was picked up many times. The rearrangement joins TRBV7-9 to TRBJ1-5, with TRBD1 matching 7 bases. Unmatched junction bases numbered 5, after V lost 1 base and J lost 5 bases. Germline assignment: CDR1 SEHNR and CDR2 FQNEAQ (reference sequence). This CDR3 spans 15 amino acids. This CDR3 reads CASSLGGGGYQPQHF. In DNA, the CDR3 is TGTGCCAGCAGCTTAGGTGGAGGGGGCTATCAGCCCCAGCATTTT.

J is TRBJ2-2 and V is TRBV20-1, with 9 bases fitting TRBD2. The J segment lost 6 bases and the V segment lost 6 bases, leaving 8 bases of the junction unmatched. CDR3 length: 14 amino acids. Germline CDR1 DFQATT, CDR2 SNEGSKA (reference sequence). CDR3 DNA sequence: TGCAGTGCAACGGCGGGAGGGTGGGCCGGGGAGCTGTTTTTT. Protein sequence: CSATAGGWAGELFF.

This clonotype came up a few times. This chain uses TRBV27 with TRBJ2-2, with D uncertain. The V end was cut by 4 bases, the J end by 7 bases, with 19 bases between. Germline-derived CDR1 and CDR2 are MNHEY and SMNVEV (reference sequence). The CDR3 runs 16 residues. The CDR3 DNA is TGTGCCAGCAGTTGGGTCCGGCTCCAACTCAACGGGGAGCTGTTTTTT. Its translation is CASSWVRLQLNGELFF.

The rearrangement joins TRBV28 to TRBJ2-5; 7 bases agree with TRBD1. V was clipped by 5 bases and J by 4 bases; unmatched bases: 10. Germline values: CDR1 MDHEN, CDR2 SYDVKM. The CDR3 totals 15 residues. CDR3 nucleotides: TGTGCCAGCAGTGGGGGACAGTTTGTACTAGAGACCCAGTACTTC. Its translation: CASSGGQFVLETQYF.

V usage is TRBV7-2 and J usage is TRBJ1-2, with TRBD1 as a possible D gene (6 bases). The germline V gene has CDR1 SGHTA and CDR2 FQGNSA. The CDR3 extends over 15 amino acids. Between the trimmed V and J ends, which lost 1 base and 8 bases, there was a span of 17 bases. The CDR3 loop reads CASSLVNRAGGGYTF. CDR3 nucleotide sequence: TGTGCCAGCAGCTTAGTTAATCGAGCGGGGGGCGGCTACACCTTC. Full variable domain (rest looked up from reference TRBV7-2 and TRBJ1-2): GAGVSQSPSNKVTEKGKDVELRCDPISGHTALYWYRQSLGQGLEFLIYFQGNSAPDKSGLPSDRFSAERTGGSVSTLTIQRTQQEDSAVYLCASSLVNRAGGGYTFGSGTRLTVV.

The rearrangement links TRBV5-5 to TRBJ2-7; D call uncertain. Trimming left V 7 bases short and J 0 bases short, with 14 bases between. CDR1 and CDR2 (germline): SGHKS, YYEKEE (reference sequence). The CDR3 length is 14 residues. CDR3 region: CASAGRTLSYEQYF. CDR3 nucleotide sequence: TGTGCCAGCGCAGGACGAACCCTCTCCTACGAGCAGTACTTC.

In its sample, this clonotype was seen a few times. The DNA for the CDR3 is TGTGCCAGCAGCTTAGAACGGCCGGGATGGGGACAGGACAGCGGGCAGTTCTTC. Translated, it gives CASSLERPGWGQDSGQFF. The chain joins TRBV11-2 to TRBJ2-1, with 8 bases lining up with TRBD1. Trimming cost V 0 bases and J 12 bases; bases outside gene matches: 19. The CDR3 has 18 residues. Germline V gene data show CDR1 as SGHAT and CDR2 as FQNNGV.

This clonotype appeared many times. This sequence joins TRBV12-3 or TRBV12-4 and TRBJ2-2; TRBD1 aligns across 11 bases. Germline trimming cut 7 bases from V and 6 bases from J; bases unmatched to any gene: 4. The CDR3 has 14 amino acids. The CDR3 loop is CASKGQGVSGELFF. In DNA form, the CDR3 reads TGTGCCAGCAAGGGACAGGGGGTTTCCGGGGAGCTGTTTTTT.

The rearrangement uses TRBV20-1 and TRBJ2-3, with D perhaps matching TRBD1 (5 bases). This CDR3 contains 15 residues. Trimming left V 1 base short and J 3 bases short, with 14 bases between. Germline CDR1 reads DFQATT; CDR2 reads SNEGSKA (reference sequence). The CDR3 region is CSARVQGVWTDTQYF. The CDR3 DNA follows: TGCAGTGCTAGAGTCCAAGGGGTGTGGACAGATACGCAGTATTTT.

The CDR3 sequence is CASSEPKPLARGYNEQFF. The CDR3, as DNA: TGCGCCAGCAGTGAGCCGAAACCTCTAGCTAGGGGCTACAATGAGCAGTTCTTC. The chain carries TRBV10-2 and TRBJ2-1; either TRBD1 or TRBD2 may supply D (5 bases each). The CDR3 is made up of 18 amino acids. The germline V gene encodes CDR1 WSHSY and CDR2 SAAADI. V was cut by 2 bases and J by 3 bases, with 20 bases left in between.

Comment on this clonotype: At one of its ends the junction is not consistent with the germline gene, which may arise from a read error. V and J are TRBV7-9 and TRBJ2-1, with D maybe TRBD2 (5 bases). This CDR3 contains 15 residues. Germline V gene sequence: CDR1 SEHNR, CDR2 FQNEAQ (reference sequence). The CDR3 sequence is CASSLGESPNNEQLF. The CDR3 DNA is TGTGCCAGCAGCTTAGGGGAGAGCCCGAACAATGAGCAGCTCTTC.

CDR3: CSASRLGIGTDTQYF. The CDR3 DNA reads as TGCAGTGCTAGTCGACTAGGGATAGGCACAGATACGCAGTATTTT. This chain uses TRBV20-1 with TRBJ2-3, with D perhaps matching TRBD2 (6 bases). V gave up 3 bases and J gave up 1 base, with 14 bases separating them. Looked up from germline, CDR1 is DFQATT and CDR2 is SNEGSKA (reference sequence). This CDR3 comprises 15 residues.

This sequence joins TRBV20-1 and TRBJ2-3; TRBD1 is a possible D gene (6 bases). Trimming took off 3 bases at V and 4 bases at J, with 14 bases between the two ends. The CDR3 loop spans 14 amino acids. Germline lookup yields CDR1 DFQATT and CDR2 SNEGSKA (reference sequence). Here the CDR3 DNA reads TGCAGTGCTAGCCCGCCCAAGGGGGCAGATACGCAGTATTTT. It specifies CSASPPKGADTQYF.

The chain couples TRBV20-1 to TRBJ2-5; the D is unclear. Germline V lookup: CDR1 DFQATT, CDR2 SNEGSKA (reference sequence). V dropped 3 bases and J dropped 5 bases, with 13 bases sitting between them. The CDR3 is 13 residues long. CDR3 DNA sequence: TGCAGTGCTAGTACCTCTGCGCGGGAGACCCAGTACTTC. Its translation: CSASTSARETQYF.

This clonotype was seen a handful of times. Written as DNA, the CDR3 is TGTGCCAGCAGACCGGGACAGATGAACACTGAAGCTTTCTTT. The encoded protein is CASRPGQMNTEAFF. The V and J genes are TRBV11-1 and TRBJ1-1; 7 nucleotides agree with TRBD1. V was pared by 6 bases and J by 0 bases, with 4 bases of the junction left unmatched. From germline, CDR1 is SGHAT and CDR2 FQDESV (reference sequence). This CDR3 is built from 14 residues.

The CDR3 sequence: CAISDSLTGETEAFF. CDR3 coding DNA: TGTGCCATCAGTGATTCCCTTACAGGGGAGACTGAAGCTTTCTTT. V and J are TRBV10-3 and TRBJ1-1; 7 bases map to TRBD1. V was pared by 3 bases and J by 5 bases, with 9 bases of the junction left unmatched. Germline V gene lookup returns CDR1 ENHRY and CDR2 SYGVKD. This CDR3 region has 15 residues.

There are many counts of this clonotype. The gene calls are TRBV4-3 and TRBJ2-1; no clear D gene. The CDR3 runs to 14 residues. Germline loops: CDR1 LGHNA, CDR2 YSLEER. V dropped 1 base and J dropped 2 bases, with 6 bases sitting between them. The CDR3 loop reads CASSQGVTYNEQFF. For the CDR3, the DNA is TGCGCCAGCAGCCAAGGCGTAACCTACAATGAGCAGTTCTTC.

V gene TRBV15 combines with J gene TRBJ1-4, with D hard to call. CDR1 and CDR2 (germline): LNHNV, YYDKDF (reference sequence). The CDR3 has 14 residues. V was trimmed by 3 bases and J by 7 bases, leaving 12 bases between them. Written as DNA, the CDR3 is TGTGCCACCAGCAGGCCTACCGAGGTTGAAAAACTGTTTTTT. Its translation is CATSRPTEVEKLFF.

This clonotype was recorded a few times. This chain joins TRBV4-3 and TRBJ2-7; D may be TRBD1 (7 bases). The V gene lost 0 bases and the J gene lost 7 bases, with 13 bases spanning the gap. CDR1 and CDR2 from the germline V gene are LGHNA and YSLEER. The CDR3 has 14 residues. The chain's CDR3 is CASSQDQGGLEQYF. The CDR3, as DNA: TGCGCCAGCAGCCAAGATCAGGGGGGATTGGAGCAGTACTTC.